The rows below give T cell receptor beta chains drawn from one sample of a study of technical replicates of blood from a few donors. The method was immunoSEQ multiplex PCR; TCRdb's version includes in-frame clones alone and lacks a portion of them. The sample yields 80,000 or so clones, around 95% seen once. Source material: T cells isolated from PBMCs. These receptors came from a human donor in good health. Both conserved end residues are part of each CDR3. Clone size, where shown, is once, few, many, or a class for clones that have expanded.

TRBJ1-2 | once | TRBV5-6 | CASSLGAYGYTF
TRBJ2-5 | . | TRBV5-6 | CASSLVGETSGRETQYF
TRBJ2-7 | . | TRBV2 | CASSSDLYEQYF
TRBJ2-2 | . | TRBV18 | CASSSGSNTGELFF
TRBJ2-5 | . | TRBV9 | CASSAGTSGSLETQYF
TRBJ2-7 | . | TRBV6-5 | CASSYLTGPWEQYF
TRBJ2-4 | once | TRBV5-1 | CASSLSQGAPKNIQYF
TRBJ1-5 | few | TRBV2 | CASSVSSGSSEPQHF
TRBJ2-5 | . | TRBV5-1 | CASSLLTSTPGETQYF
TRBJ1-1 | once | TRBV4-1 | CASSPPLEGTNTEAFF
TRBJ2-7 | . | TRBV27 | CASSSLGGAYEQYF
TRBJ2-5 | . | TRBV27 | CASSLARAKATQYF
TRBJ2-7 | . | TRBV5-6 | CASSLTGFEQYF
TRBJ2-7 | . | TRBV4-1 | CASSLLRDREDEQYF
TRBJ2-1 | . | TRBV5-1 | CASSLGLGGNEQFF
TRBJ2-1 | once | TRBV13 | CASSQSRNEQFF
TRBJ1-5 | . | TRBV29-1 | CSVGAGSNQPQHF
TRBJ1-5 | . | TRBV30 | CAWRTSGLGQPQHF
TRBJ2-7 | . | TRBV2 | CASSRDREANEVRGEQYF
TRBJ2-7 | . | TRBV11-1 | CASSSGLAGGPPYEQYF
TRBJ2-3 | . | TRBV5-6 | CASGTTGTDTQYF
TRBJ2-7 | . | TRBV20-1 | CSAETGVEQYF
TRBJ1-2 | . | TRBV19 | CASSISVYGYTF
TRBJ2-3 | . | TRBV7-2 | CASSSQVDTQYF
TRBJ2-7 | . | TRBV7-3 | CASSPETGRSYEQYF
TRBJ2-7 | . | TRBV5-4 | CASSLGLGREEQYF
TRBJ1-2 | . | TRBV28 | CASSSSGTRRDGYTF
TRBJ2-2 | . | TRBV7-9 | CASIDLAGDHTGELFF
TRBJ2-2 | . | TRBV5-1 | CASSLVGEGTGELFF
TRBJ1-4 | once | TRBV27 | CASSLLGNEKLFF
TRBJ1-1 | . | TRBV11-1 | CASSFSQRNTEAFF
TRBJ2-7 | . | TRBV27 | CASRSRGEQYF